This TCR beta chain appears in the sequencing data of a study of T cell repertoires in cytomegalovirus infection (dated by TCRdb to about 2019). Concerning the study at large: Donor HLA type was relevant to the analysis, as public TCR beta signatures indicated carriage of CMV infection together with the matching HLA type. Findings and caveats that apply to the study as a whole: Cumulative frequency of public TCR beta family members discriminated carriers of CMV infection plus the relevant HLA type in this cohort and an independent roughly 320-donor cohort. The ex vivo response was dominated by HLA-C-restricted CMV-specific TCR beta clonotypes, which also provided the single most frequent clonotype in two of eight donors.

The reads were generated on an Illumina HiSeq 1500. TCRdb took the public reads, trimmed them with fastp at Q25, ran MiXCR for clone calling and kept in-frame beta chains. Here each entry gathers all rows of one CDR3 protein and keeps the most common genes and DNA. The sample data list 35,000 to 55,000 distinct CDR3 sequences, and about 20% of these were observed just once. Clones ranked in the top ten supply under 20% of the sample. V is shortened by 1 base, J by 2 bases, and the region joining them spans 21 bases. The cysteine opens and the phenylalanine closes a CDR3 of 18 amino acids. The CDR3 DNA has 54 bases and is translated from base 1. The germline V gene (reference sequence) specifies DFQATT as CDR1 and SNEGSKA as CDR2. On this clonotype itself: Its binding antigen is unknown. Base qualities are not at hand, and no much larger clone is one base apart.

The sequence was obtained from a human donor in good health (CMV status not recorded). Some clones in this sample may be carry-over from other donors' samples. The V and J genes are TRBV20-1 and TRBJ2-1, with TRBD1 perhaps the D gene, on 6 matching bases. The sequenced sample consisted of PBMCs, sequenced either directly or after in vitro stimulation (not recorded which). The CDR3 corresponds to CSARGVYVQGHPYNEQFF. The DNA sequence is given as TGCAGTGCTAGAGGGGTTTACGTCCAGGGGCACCCCTACAATGAGCAGTTCTTC.